This TCR beta chain originates from a study of somatic mutations in cytotoxic T cells in rheumatoid arthritis. Study overall: It was right after diagnosis, before any treatment, that patient blood (approximately 28 ml EDTA) was drawn.

Study-wide results and limits: Measurement of CD8+ T-cell clonality revealed no significant difference between rheumatoid arthritis patients and age-matched healthy controls.

On this clone itself: Its antigen remains unidentified.

Positively selected by magnetic beads, CD4+ and CD8+ cells were purity-checked by flow cytometry. In the original processing: There were rare matches between patient CD8+ clones larger than 1% and published virus-specific TCRB sequences. Data came from immunoSEQ multiplex PCR; TCRdb stores just in-frame clones and leaves some out. The DNA gave D and trimming, while V, J and clone size come from that table. The data contain approximately 15,000 clones, more than 60% of them seen just once; the ten biggest clones take up 4.8%. Germline lookup yields CDR1 MNHNY and CDR2 SVGAGI (reference sequence). CDR3 length: 14 residues. V shed 7 bases, J shed 10 bases, and the junction held 9 bases outside the gene matches.

The receptor's source is an adult with rheumatoid arthritis. The chain joins TRBV6-6 to TRBJ1-6; 8 bases agree with TRBD1. Sequences were obtained from CD8+ T cells sorted from blood. In nucleotides, the CDR3 is TGTGCCAGCAACAAGGACAGGGAAATATCACCCCTCCACTTT. It encodes CASNKDREISPLHF.